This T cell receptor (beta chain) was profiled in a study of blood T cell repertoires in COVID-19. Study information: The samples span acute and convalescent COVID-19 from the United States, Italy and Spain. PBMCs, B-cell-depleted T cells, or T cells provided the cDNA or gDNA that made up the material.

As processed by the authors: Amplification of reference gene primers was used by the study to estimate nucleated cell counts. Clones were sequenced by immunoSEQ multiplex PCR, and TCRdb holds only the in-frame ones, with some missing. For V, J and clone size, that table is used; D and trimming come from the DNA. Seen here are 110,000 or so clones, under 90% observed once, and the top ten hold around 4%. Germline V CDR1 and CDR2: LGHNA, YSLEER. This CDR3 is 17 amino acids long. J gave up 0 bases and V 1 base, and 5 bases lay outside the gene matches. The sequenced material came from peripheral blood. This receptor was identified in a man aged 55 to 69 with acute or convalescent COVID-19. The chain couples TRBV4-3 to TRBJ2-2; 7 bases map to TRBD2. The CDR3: CASSQGTLAANTGELFF. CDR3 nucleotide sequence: TGCGCCAGCAGCCAAGGGACTCTAGCGGCGAACACCGGGGAGCTGTTTTTT.